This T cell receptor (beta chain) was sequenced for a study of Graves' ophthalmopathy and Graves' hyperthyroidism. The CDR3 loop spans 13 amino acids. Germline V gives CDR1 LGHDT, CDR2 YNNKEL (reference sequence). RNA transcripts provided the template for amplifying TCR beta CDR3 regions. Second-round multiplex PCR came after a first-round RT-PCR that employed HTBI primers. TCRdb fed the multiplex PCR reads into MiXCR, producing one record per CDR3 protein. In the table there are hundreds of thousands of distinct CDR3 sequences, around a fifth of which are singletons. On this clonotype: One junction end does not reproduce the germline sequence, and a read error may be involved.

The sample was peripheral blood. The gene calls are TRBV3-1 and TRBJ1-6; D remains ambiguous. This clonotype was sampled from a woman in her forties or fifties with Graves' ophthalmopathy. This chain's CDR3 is CASTQAQLSPLHF. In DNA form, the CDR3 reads TGTGCCAGCACCCAAGCCCAACTTTCACCCCTCCACTTT. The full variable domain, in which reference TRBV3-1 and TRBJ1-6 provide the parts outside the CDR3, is DTAVSQTPKYLVTQMGNDKSIKCEQNLGHDTMYWYKQDSKKFLKIMFSYNNKELIINETVPNRFSPKSPDKAHLNLHINSLELGDSAVYFCASTQAQLSPLHFGNGTRLTVT.